One and the same sample provided the 23 T cell receptor beta chains below, sequenced in a study of human T cells and chemical hapten exposure. Time point indicated: healthy volunteer bleed at 2 weeks. Unseparated into fractions, whole blood served as the source from which total RNA was extracted. TCRdb re-derived calls from the RACE reads in MiXCR, one entry per CDR3 protein. The table has about 47,000 distinct CDR3 sequences, about 4.5% seen once. Sequenced sample: whole blood. These TCRs come from a human donor in good health. Some clones in this sample may be carry-over from other donors' samples.

This clonotype was counted many times. The chain links TRBV10-3 to TRBJ1-3; D perhaps matches TRBD1 (5 bases). V lost 10 bases, J lost 6 bases, and 7 bases lay in between. In germline, CDR1 is ENHRY, CDR2 SYGVKD. The CDR3 has 10 residues. As DNA, the CDR3 is TGTGCCACCAGGGAAAACACCATATATTTT. Its protein product is CATRENTIYF.

The chain links TRBV19 to TRBJ2-7; D possibly corresponds to TRBD1 (7 bases). The V end was cut by 0 bases, the J end by 6 bases, with 21 bases between. CDR1 is LNHDA and CDR2 is SQIVND in the germline V gene (reference sequence). This CDR3 is built from 17 residues. The CDR3 DNA is TGTGCCAGTAGTATAGATCTAAGGACAGGAGGGACGGGCGAGCAGTACTTC. Residues: CASSIDLRTGGTGEQYF.

This clonotype has ten or more counts. V usage is TRBV12-3 or TRBV12-4 and J usage is TRBJ2-7; 8 bases fit TRBD2. CDR3 length equals 12 residues. V lost 5 bases and J lost 4; bases outside the gene matches: 1. The CDR3 region has the DNA TGTGCCAGCAGTCGACTAGCGTACGAGCAGTACTTC. Protein product: CASSRLAYEQYF.

This clonotype was detected many times. The gene calls are TRBV20-1 and TRBJ1-1; D gene uncertain. The germline V gene has CDR1 DFQATT and CDR2 SNEGSKA (reference sequence). Deletions cut 3 bases from V and 1 base from J, with 9 bases between. CDR3 size: 13 residues. The CDR3 DNA reads TGCAGTGCTAGCTACTTGGGGAACACTGAAGCTTTCTTT. Protein sequence: CSASYLGNTEAFF.

This clonotype was detected only a few times. V usage is TRBV12-3 or TRBV12-4 and J usage is TRBJ1-2; D might be TRBD1 (6 bases). The CDR3 covers 14 residues. Trimming removed 7 bases at V and 5 bases at J, with 17 bases between. Written as DNA, the CDR3 is TGTGCCAGCATCGAGAGGGGGGACGGTTATGGCTACACCTTC. Encoded protein: CASIERGDGYGYTF.

Ten or more counts support this clonotype. The CDR3 region is CSVRTGYTEAFF. DNA of the CDR3: TGCAGCGTCCGGACAGGGTACACTGAAGCTTTCTTT. The genes are TRBV29-1 and TRBJ1-1, with TRBD1 identical over 8 bases. The CDR3 has 12 amino acids. Unmatched junction bases numbered 3, after V lost 6 bases and J lost 3 bases. Germline CDR1 reads SQVTM; CDR2 reads ANQGSEA.

Regarding this clonotype: A single base separates this from a much larger clone, so it may be a read error. The rearrangement joins TRBV7-3 to TRBJ2-5; 8 bases align to TRBD1. This CDR3 comprises 15 residues. The V gene end was trimmed by 5 bases and the J gene end by 5 bases; junction bases not matched to a gene: 10. Germline V CDR1 and CDR2: SGHTA, FQGTGA. The DNA of the CDR3 is TGTGCCAGCAGCACATCGCAGGGGGCGGCGGAGACCCAGTACTTC. It codes for CASSTSQGAAETQYF. Filled out from reference TRBV7-3 and TRBJ2-5, the complete variable domain reads GAGVSQTPSNKVTEKGKYVELRCDPISGHTALYWYRQSLGQGPEFLIYFQGTGAADDSGLPNDRFFAVRPEGSVSTLKIQRTERGDSAVYLCASSTSQGAAETQYFGPGTRLLVL.

This clonotype was counted only a few times. A much larger clone differs from this one at a single base, so this may be a read error. J is TRBJ2-1 and V is TRBV5-6, with TRBD2 identical over 10 bases. With 5 bases clipped from V and 5 bases from J, the junction kept 10 bases outside the gene matches. The length of the CDR3 is 16 residues. The V gene's germline CDR1 is SGHDT and CDR2 YYEEEE. The CDR3 loop reads CASRLRLAGGHNEQFF. CDR3 DNA: TGTGCCAGCAGGCTTAGACTAGCGGGCGGTCACAATGAGCAGTTCTTC.

This clonotype has a handful of counts. The chain uses TRBV9 and TRBJ1-6; no definite D call. With 1 base removed from V and 4 bases from J, the gap between germline ends came to 9 bases. Germline assignment: CDR1 SGDLS and CDR2 YYNGEE. This CDR3 region has 15 residues. Here the CDR3 reads CASSVRMDYNSPLHF. CDR3 nucleotide sequence: TGTGCCAGCAGCGTAAGAATGGATTATAATTCACCCCTCCACTTT.

V and J are TRBV5-1 and TRBJ2-7; 7 nucleotides line up with TRBD1. Germline V CDR1 and CDR2: SGHRS, YFSETQ. Trimming removed 0 bases from V and 7 bases from J; junction bases left unmatched: 10. The CDR3 runs to 15 residues. CDR3 loop: CASSLGPTGLGEQYF. DNA of the CDR3: TGCGCCAGCAGCTTGGGCCCGACAGGGCTGGGGGAGCAGTACTTC.

This clonotype was detected many times. The genes are TRBV12-3 or TRBV12-4 and TRBJ2-7; 8 positions agree with TRBD1. This CDR3 contains 14 residues. With V trimmed by 5 bases and J by 6 bases, 9 bases remained unmatched. CDR3 nucleotides: TGTGCCAGCAGTCAACGGACAGGGTCAGGCGAGCAGTACTTC. Translation: CASSQRTGSGEQYF.

This clonotype showed up many times. The rearrangement links TRBV6-1 to TRBJ1-2, with 9 bases matching TRBD1. The V gene's germline CDR1 is MNHNS and CDR2 SASEGT. The CDR3 length is 12 residues. The trim removed 7 bases at V and 5 bases at J, leaving 2 bases unmatched. The chain's CDR3 is CASKGQGYGYTF. The CDR3 bases are TGTGCCAGCAAGGGACAGGGTTATGGCTACACCTTC.

This rearrangement joins TRBV25-1 to TRBJ2-7, with 10 bases aligning to TRBD2. The germline V gene has CDR1 MGHDK and CDR2 SYGVNS. The CDR3 contains 16 residues. V shed 7 bases, J shed 2 bases, and the junction held 11 bases outside the gene matches. For the CDR3, the DNA is TGTGCCAGCATGGCTAGCGGGAGAGGTCTGGCCTACGAGCAGTACTTC. It codes for CASMASGRGLAYEQYF.

This clonotype was recorded at least ten times. The J gene is TRBJ1-6, the V gene TRBV12-3 or TRBV12-4, with 9 bases lining up with TRBD1. This CDR3 spans 14 amino acids. The J segment lost 8 bases and the V segment lost 5 bases, leaving 4 bases of the junction unmatched. The CDR3 DNA reads TGTGCCAGCAGTCCTACAGGGGGCGATTCACCCCTCCACTTT. Encoded protein: CASSPTGGDSPLHF.

This clonotype was picked up many times. The gene calls are TRBV7-9 and TRBJ1-2, with D unresolved. V was shortened by 2 bases and J by 4 bases, with 14 bases between the two germline ends. This CDR3 is 15 amino acids long. Germline CDR1 SEHNR, CDR2 FQNEAQ (reference sequence). The CDR3 DNA sequence: TGTGCCAGCAGCTTATTAACCGGAGGAGGCTATGGCTACACCTTC. Its protein is CASSLLTGGGYGYTF. Based on the CDR3 plus reference TRBV7-9 and TRBJ1-2, the full variable domain is DTGVSQNPRHKITKRGQNVTFRCDPISEHNRLYWYRQTLGQGPEFLTYFQNEAQLEKSRLLSDRFSAERPKGSFSTLEIQRTEQGDSAMYLCASSLLTGGGYGYTFGSGTRLTVV.

The chain couples TRBV18 to TRBJ1-1; D remains ambiguous. Trimming shortened V by 4 bases and J by 0 bases, and 9 bases separated the two germline ends. The CDR3 sequence is 14 residues long. Germline CDR1 reads KGHSH; CDR2 reads LQKENI. CDR3 nucleotides: TGTGCCAGCTCACGCCAGGTCATGAACACTGAAGCTTTCTTT. It specifies CASSRQVMNTEAFF.

The genes are TRBV12-3 or TRBV12-4 and TRBJ1-1; 10 nucleotides match TRBD1. This CDR3 is 14 amino acids long. Trimming removed 6 bases from V and 3 bases from J; junction bases left unmatched: 4. The CDR3: CASRGQGPYTEAFF. CDR3 DNA sequence: TGTGCCAGCAGGGGACAGGGGCCTTACACTGAAGCTTTCTTT.

This clonotype was detected many times. The chain has TRBV6-5 and TRBJ1-5; TRBD1 agrees at 8 bases. The V gene's germline CDR1 is MNHEY and CDR2 SVGAGI. Unmatched junction bases numbered 7, after V lost 7 bases and J lost 2 bases. There are 15 residues in the CDR3. The DNA of the CDR3 is TGTGCCAGCAAGAAAGACAGGGGAGGCAATCAGCCCCAGCATTTT. Protein sequence: CASKKDRGGNQPQHF.

In its sample, this clonotype was seen many times. In nucleotides, the CDR3 is TGTGCCAGCAGCCCTCCAGGGACACCGGGCACTGAAGCTTTCTTT. Translation gives CASSPPGTPGTEAFF. The rearrangement uses TRBV9 and TRBJ1-1; tentative D call: TRBD1 (6 bases). CDR1 and CDR2 from the germline V gene are SGDLS and YYNGEE. This CDR3 comprises 15 residues. Trimming removed 4 bases from V and 4 bases from J, with 17 bases in between. The whole variable domain, remainder taken from reference TRBV9 and TRBJ1-1, is DSGVTQTPKHLITATGQRVTLRCSPRSGDLSVYWYQQSLDQGLQFLIQYYNGEERAKGNILERFSAQQFPDLHSELNLSSLELGDSALYFCASSPPGTPGTEAFFGQGTRLTVV.

This clonotype was counted ten times or more. This chain uses TRBV27 with TRBJ1-1, with 9 nucleotides matching TRBD1. The V segment lost 2 bases and the J segment 5 bases; nucleotides outside the gene matches: 3. Germline-derived CDR1 and CDR2 are MNHEY and SMNVEV (reference sequence). The CDR3 length is 14 residues. This CDR3 is CASSLTGGYTEAFF. In DNA, the CDR3 is TGTGCCAGCAGTTTAACAGGGGGCTATACTGAAGCTTTCTTT.

At least ten counts were recorded for this clonotype. The V call is TRBV5-1, the J call TRBJ2-2; the D call may be TRBD1 or TRBD2 (6 bases each). Germline values: CDR1 SGHRS, CDR2 YFSETQ. This CDR3 is built from 16 residues. The V and J ends lost 4 bases and 0 bases respectively, with 13 bases between them. The CDR3 protein is CASSPRGVTNTGELFF. The CDR3 DNA follows: TGCGCCAGCAGCCCGAGGGGGGTAACGAACACCGGGGAGCTGTTTTTT.

This clonotype showed up many times. The chain combines TRBV27 with TRBJ2-3, with no clear D. Trimming removed 1 base from V and 3 bases from J, with 8 bases in between. Germline assignment: CDR1 MNHEY and CDR2 SMNVEV (reference sequence). The CDR3 is made up of 14 amino acids. CDR3 coding DNA: TGTGCCAGCAGTTTATTGAAGGGTACAGATACGCAGTATTTT. It encodes CASSLLKGTDTQYF.

In its sample, this clonotype was seen many times. The chain uses TRBV7-3 and TRBJ2-2; TRBD2 is a possible D gene (6 bases). Trimming removed 2 bases at V and 5 bases at J, with 9 bases between. This CDR3 region has 14 residues. Looked up from germline, CDR1 is SGHTA and CDR2 is FQGTGA. Here the CDR3 DNA reads TGTGCCAGCAGCTTAGGGGGGTGGACCGGGGAGCTGTTTTTT. Its protein is CASSLGGWTGELFF.